These 18 T cell receptor beta chains were all obtained from the same sample, sequenced in a study of control samples from healthy donors and cancer patients (dated by TCRdb to 2020 to 2022). Library preparation used the immunoSEQ multiplex PCR assay. The table was pulled from immuneACCESS by TCRdb, which kept in-frame rearrangements only. Such tables lose some clones; where checked, under half of the loss comes from unresolved V genes, and the rest has no known cause. For this sample the table gives about 130,000 clones, of which around 92% were detected only once. Jointly, the top ten make up under 9% of the sample. Source material: PBMCs. These receptors came from a man in his forties or fifties with head and neck cancer.

This sequence joins TRBV19 and TRBJ2-6, with D hard to call. The CDR3 is made up of 16 amino acids. Trimming took 0 bases from V and 4 from J, leaving 10 bases between them. Germline CDR1 reads LNHDA; CDR2 reads SQIVND (reference sequence). DNA for the CDR3: TGTGCCAGTAGTATAGATCACCACCGAGGGGCCAACGTCCTGACTTTC. Translated, it gives CASSIDHHRGANVLTF.

The DNA for the CDR3 is TGCAGCGTCCCCTGGGGCGGGAGGGCCTTAAATGAGCAGTTCTTC. Protein product: CSVPWGGRALNEQFF. This rearrangement joins TRBV29-1 to TRBJ2-1, with 9 bases fitting TRBD2. The CDR3 runs 15 residues. Trimming at V came to 6 bases and at J to 7 bases, leaving 13 bases not matched to a gene. In germline, CDR1 is SQVTM, CDR2 ANQGSEA.

The chain links TRBV25-1 to TRBJ2-7; 12 bases fit TRBD2. CDR3 size: 14 residues. The junction had 0 bases not matched to a gene; V was cut back by 4 bases and J by 2 bases. Germline V gives CDR1 MGHDK, CDR2 SYGVNS. In DNA form, the CDR3 reads TGTGCCAGCAGTGGACTAGCGGGGGCCTACGAGCAGTACTTC. The encoded protein is CASSGLAGAYEQYF.

The V call is TRBV3-1 (or the pseudogene TRBV3-2), the J call TRBJ1-1; 10 bases align to TRBD1. With 2 bases clipped from V and 3 bases from J, the junction kept 9 bases outside the gene matches. Germline V lookup: CDR1 LGHDT, CDR2 YNNKEL (reference sequence). The CDR3 sequence is 17 residues long. CDR3 nucleotides: TGTGCCAGCAGCCAACAGACCGGGACAGGGGTATACACTGAAGCTTTCTTT. Protein product: CASSQQTGTGVYTEAFF.

The V gene is TRBV5-5, the J gene TRBJ2-5; maybe TRBD2 (6 bases). The CDR3 extends over 14 amino acids. Germline V lookup: CDR1 SGHKS, CDR2 YYEKEE (reference sequence). V lost 4 bases, J lost 3 bases, and 13 bases lay in between. The CDR3 DNA reads TGTGCCAGCAGCGGGGGGAACTGGGAAGAGACCCAGTACTTC. It yields the protein CASSGGNWEETQYF.

The DNA for the CDR3 is TGTGCCAGCAGCTTAGAAGACGGCAATCAGCCCCAGCATTTT. Translated: CASSLEDGNQPQHF. This chain joins TRBV7-9 and TRBJ1-5; D call uncertain. V was cut by 1 base and J by 2 bases, with 6 bases left in between. The germline gives CDR1 SEHNR, CDR2 FQNEAQ (reference sequence). The CDR3 is 14 residues long.

This chain joins TRBV19 and TRBJ1-1; unclear D gene. This CDR3 contains 15 residues. Trimming pared 3 bases from V and 0 bases from J, leaving 11 bases between. Germline assignment: CDR1 LNHDA and CDR2 SQIVND (reference sequence). The CDR3 DNA reads as TGTGCCAGTAGTATTCTAACAGCCTTGAACACTGAAGCTTTCTTT. It codes for CASSILTALNTEAFF.

This clone occurred a few times. The chain links TRBV6-2 or TRBV6-3 to TRBJ2-3, with D possibly matching TRBD1 (5 bases). Trimming took 4 bases from V and 6 from J, leaving 11 bases between them. The CDR3 totals 13 residues. CDR1 MNHEY and CDR2 SVGEGT come from the germline V gene. The CDR3 coding sequence is TGTGCCAGCAGTTCCTCAACAGGCGATACGCAGTATTTT. Its translation: CASSSSTGDTQYF.

In DNA, the CDR3 is TGTGCCAGTAGTACGACAGGTCCCTACGAGCAGTACTTC. This encodes CASSTTGPYEQYF. V gene TRBV19 combines with J gene TRBJ2-7, with TRBD1 as a possible D gene (6 bases). The V gene lost 4 bases and the J gene lost 2 bases, with 9 bases spanning the gap. The CDR3 runs to 13 residues. Per the germline V gene, CDR1 is LNHDA and CDR2 is SQIVND (reference sequence).

The rearrangement joins TRBV13 to TRBJ2-7, with 8 bases identical to TRBD1. The V gene's germline CDR1 is PRHDT and CDR2 FYEKMQ (reference sequence). Germline trimming cut 4 bases from V and 3 bases from J; bases unmatched to any gene: 5. This CDR3 contains 14 residues. The chain's CDR3 is CASSSRTGIYEQYF. CDR3 DNA sequence: TGTGCCAGCAGCTCCCGGACAGGGATCTACGAGCAGTACTTC. The full variable domain, rest sourced from reference TRBV13 and TRBJ2-7, is AAGVIQSPRHLIKEKRETATLKCYPIPRHDTVYWYQQGPGQDPQFLISFYEKMQSDKGSIPDRFSAQQFSDYHSELNMSSLELGDSALYFCASSSRTGIYEQYFGPGTRLTVT.

The rearrangement links TRBV19 to TRBJ2-2, with a tentative D call TRBD2 (6 bases). CDR3 length: 15 amino acids. Germline-derived CDR1 and CDR2 are LNHDA and SQIVND (reference sequence). V lost 6 bases and J 4 bases, leaving 15 bases between the germline ends. Written as DNA, the CDR3 is TGTGCCAGTAGCCCCCTGGGGGGAGGCACCGGGGAGCTGTTTTTT. It encodes CASSPLGGGTGELFF.

This clone was picked up a small number of times. The CDR3 loop is CASSLGSSGSPLHF. The CDR3, as DNA: TGTGCCAGCAGCTTGGGAAGTTCTGGTTCACCCCTCCACTTT. The rearrangement joins TRBV7-9 to TRBJ1-6; D is undetermined. The CDR3 length is 14 residues. The ends were cut back, 3 bases at V and 9 bases at J, with 12 bases in the middle. Germline V gives CDR1 SEHNR, CDR2 FQNEAQ (reference sequence).

This chain links TRBV7-3 with TRBJ2-2, with TRBD1 matching over 7 bases. The CDR3 is 15 amino acids. Germline CDR1 reads SGHTA; CDR2 reads FQGTGA. The junction had 7 bases not matched to a gene; V was cut back by 7 bases and J by 2 bases. CDR3 nucleotides: TGTGCCAGCACCCCGGGACAGATAAACACCGGGGAGCTGTTTTTT. It translates to CASTPGQINTGELFF.

The rearrangement joins TRBV10-2 to TRBJ2-5; D tentatively reads TRBD1 or TRBD2 (6 bases each). This CDR3 region has 15 residues. Germline-derived CDR1 and CDR2 are WSHSY and SAAADI. The V gene lost 2 bases and the J gene lost 1 base, with 11 bases spanning the gap. The CDR3, as DNA: TGCGCCAGCAGTGAGGGGGGCGGGGCCCAAGAGACCCAGTACTTC. It translates to CASSEGGGAQETQYF.

The rearrangement joins TRBV19 to TRBJ2-2; D might be TRBD1 or TRBD2, each matching 5 bases. The ends were cut back, 4 bases at V and 4 bases at J, with 10 bases in the middle. The germline V gene encodes CDR1 LNHDA and CDR2 SQIVND (reference sequence). This CDR3 comprises 14 residues. The CDR3 DNA reads TGTGCCAGTAGTACGGGACCGCGCACCGGGGAGCTGTTTTTT. Protein sequence: CASSTGPRTGELFF.

This clone was seen only once. The chain carries TRBV28 and TRBJ2-1; no definite D call. The V gene lost 2 bases and the J gene lost 12 bases, with 14 bases spanning the gap. Germline values: CDR1 MDHEN, CDR2 SYDVKM. The CDR3 covers 13 residues. For the CDR3, the DNA is TGTGCCAGCAGTTTAGGCACTCCCAATAGGCAGTTCTTC. Amino acids: CASSLGTPNRQFF.

The gene calls are TRBV5-6 and TRBJ1-3; no firm D call. CDR1 and CDR2 from the germline V gene are SGHDT and YYEEEE. The CDR3 loop spans 14 amino acids. The V gene lost 1 base and the J gene lost 0 bases, with 5 bases spanning the gap. As DNA, the CDR3 is TGTGCCAGCAGCTTGCCCAACTCTGGAAACACCATATATTTT. As protein: CASSLPNSGNTIYF.

V usage is TRBV11-3 and J usage is TRBJ2-1, with 11 bases fitting TRBD2. The germline V gene has CDR1 SGHNT and CDR2 YENEEA. CDR3 length: 18 amino acids. After removal of 1 base from V and 8 bases from J, the junction contained 13 bases not matched to a gene. This CDR3 reads CASSLGRLAGTKYDEQFF. The CDR3 DNA sequence: TGTGCCAGCAGCTTAGGAAGACTAGCGGGGACTAAGTACGATGAGCAGTTCTTC.